The 13 T cell receptor beta chains given below trace back to one sample, sequenced in a study of blood T cells in healthy people across ages. Alongside a J-beta primer mix, a sample-barcoded 5' primer served in a second PCR lasting about 7 to 11 cycles. From the 5' RACE reads, TCRdb called clonotypes with MiXCR, one entry per CDR3 protein. The sample records approximately 600,000 distinct CDR3 sequences, 58% being singletons. Material: blood. The receptors shown here come from a man between 60 and 70 years old in good health.

A few counts support this clonotype. The rearrangement uses TRBV29-1 and TRBJ1-2, with D tentatively TRBD1 (5 bases). Per germline, CDR1 SQVTM and CDR2 ANQGSEA. The CDR3 extends over 12 amino acids. Between the trimmed V and J ends, which lost 7 bases and 4 bases, there was a span of 13 bases. The CDR3: CSGGGDFYGYTF. CDR3 DNA: TGCAGCGGCGGGGGGGATTTCTATGGCTACACCTTC.

This clonotype has a handful of counts. The chain recombines TRBV5-1 with TRBJ2-4, with D perhaps matching TRBD2 (6 bases). V gave up 0 bases and J gave up 5 bases, with 18 bases separating them. Germline assignment: CDR1 SGHRS and CDR2 YFSETQ. The CDR3 length is 17 residues. In DNA form, the CDR3 reads TGCGCCAGCAGCTTGGGGGGACTCCTGGCTACCGAAAACATTCAGTACTTC. Translation gives CASSLGGLLATENIQYF.

This sequence joins TRBV6-6 and TRBJ2-1; 12 bases fit TRBD2. J was trimmed by 6 bases and V by 7 bases; bases with no gene match: 7. CDR3 length: 15 residues. The V gene's germline CDR1 is MNHNY and CDR2 SVGAGI (reference sequence). The CDR3 loop reads CASTRTSGRSNEQFF. CDR3 bases: TGTGCCAGCACCCGCACTAGCGGGAGGTCCAATGAGCAGTTCTTC.

This chain links TRBV18 with TRBJ2-7; TRBD1 agrees at 8 bases. V was clipped by 3 bases and J by 5 bases; unmatched bases: 6. Per germline, CDR1 KGHSH and CDR2 LQKENI. CDR3 length: 14 residues. CDR3 region: CASSPGQGVHEQYF. The CDR3 DNA is TGTGCCAGCTCACCCGGACAGGGAGTCCACGAGCAGTACTTC.

The chain links TRBV20-1 to TRBJ2-3; D assignment may be TRBD1 or TRBD2 (6 bases each). The germline V gene has CDR1 DFQATT and CDR2 SNEGSKA (reference sequence). The CDR3 runs to 14 residues. The V and J ends lost 5 bases and 0 bases respectively, with 12 bases between them. The CDR3 protein is CSAGSGGSTDTQYF. As DNA, the CDR3 is TGCAGTGCTGGGTCCGGGGGCAGCACAGATACGCAGTATTTT.

The chain uses TRBV7-9 and TRBJ2-7; D is unresolved. Germline CDR1 reads SEHNR; CDR2 reads FQNEAQ (reference sequence). Between the trimmed V and J ends, which lost 3 bases and 3 bases, there was a span of 6 bases. This CDR3 is built from 12 residues. The CDR3 DNA follows: TGTGCCAGCAGCTTGAAATACTACGAGCAGTACTTC. Amino acids: CASSLKYYEQYF.

This chain joins TRBV11-2 and TRBJ2-5, with TRBD2 matching 8 bases. The J call may be faulty, since TRBJ2-7 better matches the DNA end. The length of the CDR3 is 14 residues. Germline V gene data show CDR1 as SGHAT and CDR2 as FQNNGV. In DNA form, the CDR3 reads TGTGCCAGCAGCTTAGGGATTAGCGGGACCGAGCAGTACTTC. Its translation: CASSLGISGTEQYF.

V and J are TRBV12-3 or TRBV12-4 and TRBJ2-3, with TRBD2 matching over 10 bases. Losses at the gene ends were 4 bases for V and 1 base for J; bases not matched to a gene: 8. The CDR3 sequence is 17 residues long. The chain's CDR3 is CASSSTNLAGGTDTQYF. Here the CDR3 DNA reads TGTGCCAGCAGTTCTACCAACCTAGCGGGGGGCACAGATACGCAGTATTTT.

The table lists this clonotype with a few counts. J is TRBJ1-5 and V is TRBV6-1; no reliable D call. V was clipped by 2 bases and J by 7 bases, with 6 bases between them. The CDR3 totals 12 residues. In germline, CDR1 is MNHNS, CDR2 SASEGT. The CDR3 protein is CASSEPVQPQHF. The DNA of the CDR3 is TGTGCCAGCAGTGAACCAGTACAGCCCCAGCATTTT.

The rearrangement joins TRBV12-3 or TRBV12-4 to TRBJ2-5, with 9 bases identical to TRBD2. J was trimmed by 2 bases and V by 5 bases; bases with no gene match: 12. This CDR3 is 17 amino acids long. The CDR3, as DNA: TGTGCCAGCAGTGCCAGGGCCCCGCTAGCGGGGCAAGAGACCCAGTACTTC. Protein product: CASSARAPLAGQETQYF.

The rearrangement joins TRBV4-1 to TRBJ2-3; D is uncertain. Germline values: CDR1 MGHRA, CDR2 YSYEKL. The CDR3 is 17 amino acids. Trimming cost V 4 bases and J 1 base, with 18 bases left between them. Here the CDR3 reads CASSPKTTDRGTDTQYF. The CDR3 nucleotides read TGCGCCAGCAGCCCGAAGACCACCGACCGTGGCACAGATACGCAGTATTTT.

As concerns this clonotype: Since a much larger clone is just one base distant, this may be a read error. This chain uses TRBV5-1 with TRBJ2-6; D is ambiguous. Germline CDR1 reads SGHRS; CDR2 reads YFSETQ. The CDR3 loop spans 14 amino acids. V was pared by 5 bases and J by 2 bases, with 8 bases between. CDR3 sequence (DNA): TGCGCCAGCAGGAGCCAGCCTGGGGCCAACGTCCTGACTTTC. It encodes CASRSQPGANVLTF.

This rearrangement joins TRBV20-1 to TRBJ2-3; a possible D gene is TRBD1 (6 bases). The CDR3 spans 14 residues. Trimming took 1 base from V and 4 from J, leaving 12 bases between them. CDR1 and CDR2 (germline): DFQATT, SNEGSKA (reference sequence). The CDR3: CSARGIRGADTQYF. CDR3 in DNA: TGCAGTGCTAGAGGCATCAGGGGCGCAGATACGCAGTATTTT.